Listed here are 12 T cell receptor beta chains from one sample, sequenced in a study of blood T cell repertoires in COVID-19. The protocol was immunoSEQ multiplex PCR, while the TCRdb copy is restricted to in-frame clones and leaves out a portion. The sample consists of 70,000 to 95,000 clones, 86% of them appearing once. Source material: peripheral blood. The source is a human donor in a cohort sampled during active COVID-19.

The CDR3 loop reads CASRSTGGIWSNQPQHF. CDR3 bases: TGTGCCAGTAGGTCCACGGGGGGAATTTGGAGCAATCAGCCCCAGCATTTT. The rearrangement joins TRBV19 to TRBJ1-5; a possible D gene is TRBD1 (5 bases). Germline CDR1 reads LNHDA; CDR2 reads SQIVND (reference sequence). V was pared by 6 bases and J by 1 base, with 19 bases between. The CDR3 extends over 17 amino acids.

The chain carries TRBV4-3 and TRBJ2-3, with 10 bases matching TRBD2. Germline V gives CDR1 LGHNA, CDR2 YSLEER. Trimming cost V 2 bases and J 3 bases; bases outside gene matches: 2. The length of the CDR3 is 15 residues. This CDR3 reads CASSQSGGGTDTQYF. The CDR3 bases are TGCGCCAGCAGCCAAAGCGGGGGGGGTACAGATACGCAGTATTTT.

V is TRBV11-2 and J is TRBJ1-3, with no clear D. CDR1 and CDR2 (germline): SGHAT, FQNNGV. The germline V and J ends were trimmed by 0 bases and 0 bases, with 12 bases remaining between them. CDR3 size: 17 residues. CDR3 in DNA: TGTGCCAGCAGCTTAGACGGTAATCCTTACTCTGGAAACACCATATATTTT. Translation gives CASSLDGNPYSGNTIYF.

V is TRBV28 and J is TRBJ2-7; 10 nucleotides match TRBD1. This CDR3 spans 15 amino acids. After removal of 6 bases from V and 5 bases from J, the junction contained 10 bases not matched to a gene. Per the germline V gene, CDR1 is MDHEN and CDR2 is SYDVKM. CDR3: CASRTPGQGKDEQYF. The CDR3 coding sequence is TGTGCCAGCAGGACTCCGGGACAGGGGAAGGACGAGCAGTACTTC. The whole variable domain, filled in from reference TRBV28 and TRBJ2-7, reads DVKVTQSSRYLVKRTGEKVFLECVQDMDHENMFWYRQDPGLGLRLIYFSYDVKMKEKGDIPEGYSVSREKKERFSLILESASTNQTSMYLCASRTPGQGKDEQYFGPGTRLTVT.

The DNA of the CDR3 is TGTGCCAGCAGTCCGGGTTTCACTGGGGCCAACGTCCTGACTTTC. It encodes CASSPGFTGANVLTF. This chain links TRBV2 with TRBJ2-6; D is uncertain. The V end lost 5 bases, the J end lost 2 bases, and 10 bases lay between the germline ends. Germline V gives CDR1 SNHLY, CDR2 FYNNEI. The CDR3 has 15 residues.

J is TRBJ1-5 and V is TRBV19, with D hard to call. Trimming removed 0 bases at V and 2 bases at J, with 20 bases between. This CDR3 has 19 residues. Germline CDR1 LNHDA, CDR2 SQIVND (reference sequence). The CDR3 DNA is TGTGCCAGTAGTATAGACTGGACCATCGGGGTATATGGCAATCAGCCCCAGCATTTT. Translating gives CASSIDWTIGVYGNQPQHF.

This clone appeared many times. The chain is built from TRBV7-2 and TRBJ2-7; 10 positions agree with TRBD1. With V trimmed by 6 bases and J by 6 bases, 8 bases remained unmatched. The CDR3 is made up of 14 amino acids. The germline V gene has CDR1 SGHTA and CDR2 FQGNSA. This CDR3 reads CASSHRQGAGEQYF. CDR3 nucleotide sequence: TGTGCCAGCAGTCACCGACAGGGGGCAGGCGAGCAGTACTTC.

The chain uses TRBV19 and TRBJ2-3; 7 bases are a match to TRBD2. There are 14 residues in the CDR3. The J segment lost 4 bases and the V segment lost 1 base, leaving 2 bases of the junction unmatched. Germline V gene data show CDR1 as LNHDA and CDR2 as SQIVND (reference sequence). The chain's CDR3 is CASSIGLAPDTQYF. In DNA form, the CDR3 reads TGTGCCAGTAGTATAGGACTAGCCCCAGATACGCAGTATTTT.

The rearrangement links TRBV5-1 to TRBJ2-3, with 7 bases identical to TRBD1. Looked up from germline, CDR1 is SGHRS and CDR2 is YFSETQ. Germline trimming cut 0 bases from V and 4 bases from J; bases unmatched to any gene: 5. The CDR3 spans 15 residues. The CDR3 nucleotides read TGCGCCAGCAGCTTGGCCAGACAGGGACCAGATACGCAGTATTTT. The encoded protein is CASSLARQGPDTQYF.

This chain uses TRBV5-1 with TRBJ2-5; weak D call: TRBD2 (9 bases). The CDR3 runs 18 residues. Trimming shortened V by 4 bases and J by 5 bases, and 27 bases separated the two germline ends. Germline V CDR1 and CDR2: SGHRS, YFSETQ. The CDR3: CASSNGQGYSGRGETQYF. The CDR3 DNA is TGCGCCAGCAGCAACGGACAGGGATATAGCGGGAGAGGTGAGACCCAGTACTTC.

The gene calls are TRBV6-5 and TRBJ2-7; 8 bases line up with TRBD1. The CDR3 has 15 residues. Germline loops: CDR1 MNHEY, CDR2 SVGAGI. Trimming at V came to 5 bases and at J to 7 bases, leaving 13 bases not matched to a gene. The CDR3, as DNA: TGTGCCAGCAGTACCCGCGACCGGACAGGGTGGGAGCAGTACTTC. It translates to CASSTRDRTGWEQYF.

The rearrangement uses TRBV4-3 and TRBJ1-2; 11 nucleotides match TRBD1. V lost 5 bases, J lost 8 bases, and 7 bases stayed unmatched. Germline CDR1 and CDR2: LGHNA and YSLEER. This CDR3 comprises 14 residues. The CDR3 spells CASSSDRGLEGYTF. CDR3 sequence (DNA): TGCGCCAGCAGCTCGGACAGGGGGCTCGAGGGCTACACCTTC.